Presented here are 27 T cell receptor beta chains from one specimen sequenced in a study of T cell responses to AZD1222 COVID-19 vaccine. The table came from immunoSEQ multiplex PCR; TCRdb's copy has only in-frame clones and leaves some out. Here the sample spans 100,000 to 150,000 clones, 80% to 90% being singletons. The sample in question was peripheral blood, obtained on day 0 of AZD1222 vaccination. Receptor source: an adult in good health.

The chain combines TRBV2 with TRBJ1-1; 9 bases line up with TRBD1. The CDR3 covers 14 residues. V shed 11 bases and J 3 bases; nucleotides not matched to a gene: 10. Germline V gene lookup returns CDR1 SNHLY and CDR2 FYNNEI. The chain's CDR3 is CAARDRDPYTEAFF. The CDR3 DNA reads TGTGCCGCTAGGGACAGGGATCCATACACTGAAGCTTTCTTT.

CDR3 nucleotides: TGTGCCAGCAGCGCACGTGGCCGTTTCAACACAGATACGCAGTATTTT. Protein product: CASSARGRFNTDTQYF. The chain uses TRBV9 and TRBJ2-3; D is ambiguous. V was trimmed by 3 bases and J by 2 bases, leaving 16 bases between them. The CDR3 loop spans 16 amino acids. Per the germline V gene, CDR1 is SGDLS and CDR2 is YYNGEE.

This clone was detected only a few times. This chain joins TRBV10-1 and TRBJ2-3; possible D gene TRBD2, 6 bases. The CDR3 covers 16 residues. V was shortened by 2 bases and J by 2 bases, with 14 bases between the two germline ends. Germline CDR1 reads WNHNN; CDR2 reads SYGVQD (reference sequence). The DNA for the CDR3 is TGCGCCAGCAGTGAGCCGGAGGGGCCTAACACAGATACGCAGTATTTT. Its protein is CASSEPEGPNTDTQYF.

The chain uses TRBV13 and TRBJ1-1, with D maybe TRBD1 (6 bases). Germline V lookup: CDR1 PRHDT, CDR2 FYEKMQ (reference sequence). V lost 4 bases and J 6 bases, leaving 18 bases between the germline ends. The CDR3 runs to 15 residues. The CDR3 loop reads CASSSIPANRAEAFF. The CDR3 DNA is TGTGCCAGCAGCTCCATCCCCGCGAACAGGGCTGAAGCTTTCTTT.

This clone was seen more than once but under ten times. This chain joins TRBV28 and TRBJ2-7; the D is unclear. Germline V gene data show CDR1 as MDHEN and CDR2 as SYDVKM. V was trimmed by 3 bases and J by 2 bases, leaving 17 bases between them. The CDR3 sequence is 16 residues long. CDR3: CASSFGAVVGTYEQYF. CDR3 in DNA: TGTGCCAGCAGTTTTGGTGCTGTGGTGGGGACCTACGAGCAGTACTTC. The full variable domain, completed using reference TRBV28 and TRBJ2-7, is DVKVTQSSRYLVKRTGEKVFLECVQDMDHENMFWYRQDPGLGLRLIYFSYDVKMKEKGDIPEGYSVSREKKERFSLILESASTNQTSMYLCASSFGAVVGTYEQYFGPGTRLTVT.

The V gene is TRBV3-1 (or the pseudogene TRBV3-2), the J gene TRBJ1-1; D possibly corresponds to TRBD1 (5 bases). The CDR3 contains 12 residues. Trimming took off 1 base at V and 10 bases at J, with 10 bases between the two ends. Germline CDR1 is LGHDT and CDR2 is YNNKEL (reference sequence). CDR3 sequence: CASSQGPGPAFF. The CDR3 nucleotides read TGTGCCAGCAGCCAAGGCCCGGGGCCAGCTTTCTTT.

Only one count was recorded for this clone. The V call is TRBV6-2 or TRBV6-3, the J call TRBJ1-5; 7 bases fit TRBD1. In germline, CDR1 is MNHEY, CDR2 SVGEGT. Unmatched junction bases numbered 28, after V lost 5 bases and J lost 6 bases. The CDR3 is made up of 21 amino acids. CDR3 bases: TGTGCCAGCAGTCGGCGCCCGTCGGACAGGTTCCTTCCGAGGATCTGTCAGCCCCAGCATTTT. It translates to CASSRRPSDRFLPRICQPQHF.

This chain connects TRBV5-6 to TRBJ2-7, with 8 nucleotides matching TRBD1. Germline CDR1 reads SGHDT; CDR2 reads YYEEEE. The length of the CDR3 is 14 residues. Trimming took 2 bases from V and 2 from J; bases not matched to a gene: 3. CDR3: CASSLGTGTYEQYF. The CDR3 DNA reads TGTGCCAGCAGCTTAGGGACAGGTACCTACGAGCAGTACTTC.

The chain is built from TRBV6-5 and TRBJ2-3; 12 bases fit TRBD2. The CDR3 runs 15 residues. In germline, CDR1 is MNHEY, CDR2 SVGAGI. The J segment lost 3 bases and the V segment lost 5 bases, leaving 3 bases of the junction unmatched. The CDR3 DNA sequence: TGTGCCAGCAGTAAAACTAGCGGGGGGACAGATACGCAGTATTTT. Translating it yields CASSKTSGGTDTQYF.

This clone was detected only once. V usage is TRBV19 and J usage is TRBJ1-6, with TRBD1 as a possible D gene (5 bases). Trimming stripped 7 bases from V and 9 bases from J, with 19 bases between. The CDR3 is 15 amino acids. The germline CDR1 and CDR2 sequences are LNHDA and SQIVND (reference sequence). The CDR3 reads CASNNWGLEGSPLHF. DNA of the CDR3: TGTGCCAGTAATAATTGGGGCTTGGAGGGTTCACCCCTCCACTTT.

The chain has TRBV4-3 and TRBJ1-2; 9 bases agree with TRBD1. This CDR3 comprises 14 residues. Germline V gives CDR1 LGHNA, CDR2 YSLEER. Trimming cost V 1 base and J 6 bases; bases outside gene matches: 3. For the CDR3, the DNA is TGCGCCAGCAGCCAAGCGGACAGGGGTAATGGCTACACCTTC. The encoded protein is CASSQADRGNGYTF.

The J gene is TRBJ1-5, the V gene TRBV7-2; D not certain. From germline, CDR1 is SGHTA and CDR2 FQGNSA. The CDR3 loop spans 15 amino acids. V was clipped by 3 bases and J by 2 bases, with 11 bases between them. CDR3 region: CASSFVLSGNQPQHF. DNA for the CDR3: TGTGCCAGCAGCTTTGTACTTAGTGGCAATCAGCCCCAGCATTTT.

This clone was seen a handful of times. The rearrangement uses TRBV9 and TRBJ1-4; 7 positions match TRBD1. Germline CDR1 reads SGDLS; CDR2 reads YYNGEE. The CDR3 has 15 residues. The J segment lost 6 bases and the V segment lost 3 bases, leaving 8 bases of the junction unmatched. In DNA, the CDR3 is TGTGCCAGCAGCGGAACAGGGGCCTTACATGAAAAACTGTTTTTT. Protein: CASSGTGALHEKLFF.

This clone has only a few counts. The chain combines TRBV28 with TRBJ1-1; 7 nucleotides align to TRBD1. Looked up from germline, CDR1 is MDHEN and CDR2 is SYDVKM. V gave up 10 bases and J gave up 8 bases; unmatched junction bases: 16. The CDR3 consists of 14 residues. The CDR3 reads CATSPTTGPSEAFF. For the CDR3, the DNA is TGTGCCACCAGCCCGACGACAGGGCCCTCGGAAGCTTTCTTT.

This rearrangement joins TRBV7-6 to TRBJ2-1, with 10 bases that match TRBD2. Germline values: CDR1 SGHVS, CDR2 FNYEAQ. This CDR3 region has 15 residues. V shed 2 bases, J shed 6 bases, and the junction held 4 bases outside the gene matches. The CDR3 region is CASSLYSGGANEQFF. Written as DNA, the CDR3 is TGTGCCAGCAGCTTATACAGCGGGGGGGCCAATGAGCAGTTCTTC.

V and J are TRBV5-6 and TRBJ2-7; D is undetermined. The CDR3 is 12 residues long. Per the germline V gene, CDR1 is SGHDT and CDR2 is YYEEEE. Trimming removed 4 bases from V and 4 bases from J, with 9 bases in between. The CDR3 coding sequence is TGTGCCAGCAGCGCCGACTCATACGAGCAGTACTTC. Encoded protein: CASSADSYEQYF.

As for this clone: Because the CDR3 is missing its conserved closing phenylalanine or tryptophan, this is likely a read error. It is unclear where the CDR3 begins or ends on the DNA, so no DNA is shown, and the CDR3 is as TCRdb lists it. The chain links TRBV28 to TRBJ1-6. The CDR3 spans 15 amino acids, including both terminal residues. Germline-derived CDR1 and CDR2 are MDHEN and SYDVKM. The CDR3 here is CASSGGTGPRGLVFG.

V and J are TRBV7-2 and TRBJ2-1; 7 bases fit TRBD2. V lost 4 bases, J lost 0 bases, and 3 bases stayed unmatched. The CDR3 runs to 15 residues. Germline assignment: CDR1 SGHTA and CDR2 FQGNSA. CDR3 sequence: CASSSGGSSYNEQFF. The CDR3 DNA is TGTGCCAGCAGCTCCGGGGGGAGCTCCTACAATGAGCAGTTCTTC.

This chain uses TRBV6-2 or TRBV6-3 with TRBJ2-5; no clear D. This CDR3 comprises 14 residues. In germline, CDR1 is MNHEY, CDR2 SVGEGT. V was trimmed by 1 base and J by 1 base, leaving 7 bases between them. In DNA form, the CDR3 reads TGTGCCAGCAGTTACTTGACTTCCCAAGAGACCCAGTACTTC. This sequence encodes CASSYLTSQETQYF.

The genes are TRBV7-2 and TRBJ1-1; D is unclear. Germline assignment: CDR1 SGHTA and CDR2 FQGNSA. Trimming removed 4 bases from V and 2 bases from J, with 8 bases in between. The CDR3 is made up of 13 amino acids. CDR3 loop: CASSSQINTEAFF. The CDR3 coding sequence is TGTGCCAGCAGCTCCCAAATAAACACTGAAGCTTTCTTT.

V usage is TRBV5-5 and J usage is TRBJ2-1, with D possibly matching TRBD2 (5 bases). The germline V gene has CDR1 SGHKS and CDR2 YYEKEE (reference sequence). The V end was cut by 7 bases, the J end by 7 bases, with 24 bases between. The CDR3 length is 16 residues. For the CDR3, the DNA is TGTGCCAGCTCCCCCCTGAAGGGTCTAGCTGGGAATGAGCAGTTCTTC. As protein: CASSPLKGLAGNEQFF.

J is TRBJ1-4 and V is TRBV6-5; D gene uncertain. The CDR3 extends over 15 amino acids. From germline, CDR1 is MNHEY and CDR2 SVGAGI. The V gene lost 3 bases and the J gene lost 8 bases, with 16 bases spanning the gap. CDR3 residues: CASSYDPTPGEKLFF. The CDR3, as DNA: TGTGCCAGCAGTTATGACCCGACCCCGGGAGAAAAACTGTTTTTT.

The chain's CDR3 is CASRPPGYMNTEAFF. CDR3 bases: TGTGCCAGTAGACCCCCAGGGTACATGAACACTGAAGCTTTCTTT. This sequence joins TRBV19 and TRBJ1-1, with D perhaps TRBD1 (5 bases). V lost 6 bases and J 0 bases, leaving 14 bases between the germline ends. Germline V gene sequence: CDR1 LNHDA, CDR2 SQIVND (reference sequence). This CDR3 is 15 amino acids long.

The genes are TRBV6-5 and TRBJ1-2; D uncertain. V was trimmed by 6 bases and J by 3 bases, leaving 8 bases between them. The CDR3 runs to 12 residues. Germline V lookup: CDR1 MNHEY, CDR2 SVGAGI. The CDR3 is CASRQIDYGYTF. CDR3 sequence (DNA): TGTGCCAGCAGACAAATAGACTATGGCTACACCTTC.

The chain carries TRBV4-1 and TRBJ2-1; a weak D match, TRBD2 (6 bases). The CDR3 sequence is 18 residues long. The germline V and J ends were trimmed by 0 bases and 7 bases, with 22 bases remaining between them. Per the germline V gene, CDR1 is MGHRA and CDR2 is YSYEKL. As DNA, the CDR3 is TGCGCCAGCAGCCAAGATCCCGGTGCCGGTACCGGGGGAAATGAGCAGTTCTTC. It is translated as CASSQDPGAGTGGNEQFF.

The V gene is TRBV6-5, the J gene TRBJ1-5, with D hard to call. Trimming removed 4 bases at V and 3 bases at J, with 7 bases between. CDR1 MNHEY and CDR2 SVGAGI come from the germline V gene. There are 13 residues in the CDR3. The CDR3 DNA reads TGTGCCAGCAGTTTTAGTAACAATCAGCCCCAGCATTTT. It codes for CASSFSNNQPQHF.

The chain joins TRBV7-2 to TRBJ2-5; D is ambiguous. The CDR3 totals 13 residues. In germline, CDR1 is SGHTA, CDR2 FQGNSA. Between the trimmed V and J ends, which lost 5 bases and 1 base, there was a span of 8 bases. CDR3 region: CASSGPAQETQYF. The CDR3, as DNA: TGTGCCAGCAGCGGGCCAGCCCAAGAGACCCAGTACTTC.